This T cell receptor (beta chain) was recovered during a study of identical twins. Each CDR3 protein gets one entry after TCRdb re-called the 5' RACE reads with MiXCR. The sample lists around 140,000 distinct CDR3 sequences, around 3.5% occurring once. In this sample, this clonotype turned up many times. The TCR sequence derives from a man younger than 35 in good health. Sequencing was carried out using memory T cells sorted from blood.

CDR3 bases: TGTGCCAGCACTCCGGGAGTAACGCAGTATTTT. Its translation is CASTPGVTQYF. The gene calls are TRBV25-1 and TRBJ2-3, with a weak D call TRBD2 (6 bases). V lost 7 bases to trimming and J lost 9 bases, with 11 bases between them. From germline, CDR1 is MGHDK and CDR2 SYGVNS. The CDR3 runs 11 residues.